These 24 T cell receptor beta chains share one sample of origin, sequenced in a study of T cell repertoires in cytomegalovirus infection. TCRdb ran MiXCR on the reads and lists one entry per CDR3 protein. The sample has about 190,000 distinct CDR3 sequences, roughly 9.8% seen once. Sequenced material: PBMCs. The receptors shown here come from a human donor in good health (CMV status not recorded). Some clones in this sample may be carry-over from other donors' samples.

This clonotype was seen only a few times. The V and J genes are TRBV28 and TRBJ1-5; a weak D match, TRBD1 (6 bases). The CDR3 spans 16 residues. Trimming left V 6 bases short and J 6 bases short, with 21 bases between. Germline CDR1 is MDHEN and CDR2 is SYDVKM. The CDR3 spells CASRPWGSQGGQPQHF. In DNA, the CDR3 is TGTGCCAGCAGGCCCTGGGGCTCCCAAGGGGGTCAGCCCCAGCATTTT.

This clonotype has just a few counts. The chain joins TRBV7-3 to TRBJ1-1; unclear D gene. Between the trimmed V and J ends, which lost 1 base and 4 bases, there was a span of 7 bases. The CDR3 spans 13 residues. Germline lookup yields CDR1 SGHTA and CDR2 FQGTGA. CDR3 region: CASSLRRATEAFF. The CDR3 nucleotides read TGTGCCAGCAGCTTAAGAAGGGCCACTGAAGCTTTCTTT.

This clonotype has only a few counts. In DNA form, the CDR3 reads TGCAGCGTCCAAGGGACAGGGGCCGGGGAGCTGTTTTTT. This sequence encodes CSVQGTGAGELFF. The chain employs TRBV29-1 and TRBJ2-2; TRBD1 matches at 10 bases. Germline V gene data show CDR1 as SQVTM and CDR2 as ANQGSEA. The CDR3 sequence is 13 residues long. Unmatched junction bases numbered 4, after V lost 6 bases and J lost 6 bases.

The CDR3: CASSIAGNSPLHF. CDR3 DNA sequence: TGTGCCAGTAGTATAGCCGGGAATTCACCCCTCCACTTT. The chain links TRBV19 to TRBJ1-6; no definite D call. The CDR3 length is 13 residues. V lost 1 base, J lost 7 bases, and 5 bases lay in between. Germline loops: CDR1 LNHDA, CDR2 SQIVND (reference sequence).

This clonotype was seen repeatedly, ten times or more. The V call is TRBV19, the J call TRBJ2-3, with D possibly being TRBD1 or TRBD2 (6 bases each). CDR1 and CDR2 (germline): LNHDA, SQIVND (reference sequence). The CDR3 is 16 residues long. The V end was cut by 7 bases, the J end by 1 base, with 18 bases between. The CDR3 DNA reads as TGTGCCAGTATCCCCCGGGCGGGACATCGCACAGATACGCAGTATTTT. Protein sequence: CASIPRAGHRTDTQYF.

In this sample, this clonotype turned up many times. This chain uses TRBV5-1 with TRBJ2-3; 8 positions match TRBD1. Germline V lookup: CDR1 SGHRS, CDR2 YFSETQ. The CDR3 contains 14 residues. The junction had 5 bases not matched to a gene; V was cut back by 4 bases and J by 4 bases. The chain's CDR3 is CASSIRTGPDTQYF. In DNA form, the CDR3 reads TGCGCCAGCAGCATCCGGACAGGGCCAGATACGCAGTATTTT.

The chain uses TRBV4-2 and TRBJ1-5; the match to TRBD1 covers 9 bases. Per germline, CDR1 LGHNA and CDR2 YNFKEQ. This CDR3 has 16 amino acids. The J segment lost 3 bases and the V segment lost 1 base, leaving 4 bases of the junction unmatched. The DNA of the CDR3 is TGTGCCAGCAGCCAAGTGGGACAGGGCCACAATCAGCCCCAGCATTTT. Protein sequence: CASSQVGQGHNQPQHF.

The genes are TRBV28 and TRBJ2-7, with D possibly matching TRBD2 (5 bases). V dropped 2 bases and J dropped 0 bases, with 8 bases sitting between them. Germline CDR1 is MDHEN and CDR2 is SYDVKM. The CDR3 extends over 14 amino acids. CDR3 amino acids: CASSLMGSSYEQYF. Written as DNA, the CDR3 is TGTGCCAGCAGTTTAATGGGGAGCTCCTACGAGCAGTACTTC.

Many counts were recorded for this clonotype. The chain recombines TRBV19 with TRBJ1-1; no reliable D call. This CDR3 region has 14 residues. CDR1 and CDR2 (germline): LNHDA, SQIVND (reference sequence). The V end lost 0 bases, the J end lost 3 bases, and 8 bases lay between the germline ends. As DNA, the CDR3 is TGTGCCAGTAGTATAGATACGCGCTACACTGAAGCTTTCTTT. Amino acid sequence: CASSIDTRYTEAFF.

This clonotype appeared many times. The gene calls are TRBV7-9 and TRBJ2-7, with 7 nucleotides matching TRBD2. The CDR3 is 14 amino acids. Per the germline V gene, CDR1 is SEHNR and CDR2 is FQNEAQ (reference sequence). Trimming at V came to 5 bases and at J to 2 bases, leaving 6 bases not matched to a gene. The CDR3 region is CASSGSGTPYEQYF. DNA of the CDR3: TGTGCCAGCAGCGGGAGCGGGACTCCCTACGAGCAGTACTTC.

The rearrangement joins TRBV12-3 or TRBV12-4 to TRBJ2-7; D remains ambiguous. The CDR3 has 17 amino acids. With 0 bases removed from V and 2 bases from J, the gap between germline ends came to 17 bases. CDR3 region: CASSLALDTTTPYEQYF. CDR3 bases: TGTGCCAGCAGTTTAGCGCTTGATACAACTACCCCCTACGAGCAGTACTTC.

V and J are TRBV20-1 and TRBJ2-1, with 8 positions matching TRBD2. The CDR3 extends over 14 amino acids. The germline gives CDR1 DFQATT, CDR2 SNEGSKA (reference sequence). Trimming at V came to 0 bases and at J to 10 bases, leaving 8 bases not matched to a gene. In DNA, the CDR3 is TGCAGTGCTAGAGATGTACGGGAGGGTAGGGAGCAGTTCTTC. Its translation is CSARDVREGREQFF.

Points on this clonotype: A much larger clone differs from this one at a single base, so this may be a read error. The rearrangement uses TRBV4-1 and TRBJ2-1, with D hard to call. Germline lookup yields CDR1 MGHRA and CDR2 YSYEKL. The CDR3 has 13 amino acids. V lost 0 bases and J lost 14, with 14 bases in between. The CDR3 sequence is CASSQDRPSGKFF. Written as DNA, the CDR3 is TGCGCCAGCAGCCAAGATCGACCGAGTGGTAAGTTCTTC.

This clonotype was observed many times. The chain links TRBV5-1 to TRBJ1-1; D ambiguous. CDR1 is SGHRS, CDR2 YFSETQ, per germline. Trimming took off 3 bases at V and 6 bases at J, with 21 bases between the two ends. The CDR3 is 16 residues long. CDR3 in DNA: TGCGCCAGCAGCTCGCTGGGAGGGCGAACAGTCCCTGAAGCTTTCTTT. As protein: CASSSLGGRTVPEAFF. Drawing the rest from reference TRBV5-1 and TRBJ1-1, the complete variable domain is KAGVTQTPRYLIKTRGQQVTLSCSPISGHRSVSWYQQTPGQGLQFLFEYFSETQRNKGNFPGRFSGRQFSNSRSEMNVSTLELGDSALYLCASSSLGGRTVPEAFFGQGTRLTVV.

This clonotype was detected ten times or more. The rearrangement uses TRBV7-8 and TRBJ2-7; 11 bases fit TRBD2. The CDR3 consists of 18 residues. CDR1 is SGHVS and CDR2 is FQNEAQ in the germline V gene. Germline trimming cut 4 bases from V and 0 bases from J; bases unmatched to any gene: 11. CDR3 loop: CASSSYHTSGRDSYEQYF. The CDR3, as DNA: TGTGCCAGCAGCTCCTACCACACTAGCGGGAGAGACTCCTACGAGCAGTACTTC.

This clonotype was counted only a few times. CDR3 residues: CASRRSLGGYTF. CDR3 nucleotides: TGTGCCAGCAGACGAAGTTTAGGTGGCTACACCTTC. The genes are TRBV27 and TRBJ1-2, with D hard to call. Germline V gene data show CDR1 as MNHEY and CDR2 as SMNVEV (reference sequence). The germline V and J ends were trimmed by 6 bases and 7 bases, with 12 bases remaining between them. The CDR3 is 12 residues long.

This clonotype was found many times. The chain recombines TRBV28 with TRBJ2-1; D not resolved. CDR3 length equals 14 residues. V shed 4 bases and J shed 7 bases, with 14 bases lying between them. The V gene's germline CDR1 is MDHEN and CDR2 SYDVKM. In DNA, the CDR3 is TGTGCCAGCAGTTACCTCCGCCCTTATAATGAGCAGTTCTTC. Its protein product is CASSYLRPYNEQFF.

As for this clonotype: A much larger clone lies a single base off, so this may be a read error. The rearrangement links TRBV7-2 to TRBJ2-5, with D unclear. Germline V gene lookup returns CDR1 SGHTA and CDR2 FQGNSA. The CDR3 sequence is 14 residues long. The CDR3 reads CPSSFRGIRETQYF. In nucleotides, the CDR3 is TGTCCCAGCAGCTTCCGCGGTATACGGGAGACCCAGTACTTC.

This clonotype was seen more than once but under ten times. CDR3 in DNA: TGTGCCAGCGGCGAGCGGGGGGGCACCGGTACAGATACGCAGTATTTT. Encoded protein: CASGERGGTGTDTQYF. The genes are TRBV2 and TRBJ2-3; 10 positions agree with TRBD2. V dropped 8 bases and J dropped 3; count of bases not matched to a gene: 11. The CDR3 is 16 residues long. CDR1 is SNHLY, CDR2 FYNNEI, per germline.

The V call is TRBV28, the J call TRBJ2-1, with TRBD2 matching 7 bases. The CDR3 is 15 amino acids. Germline V CDR1 and CDR2: MDHEN, SYDVKM. V lost 6 bases to trimming and J lost 8 bases; unmatched junction nucleotides: 13. The CDR3 sequence is CASSPSGSLSDEQFF. CDR3 in DNA: TGTGCCAGCAGCCCTAGCGGATCCCTGAGCGATGAGCAGTTCTTC.

In this sample, this clonotype turned up many times. The rearrangement links TRBV7-2 to TRBJ1-4; D ambiguous. This CDR3 is 14 amino acids long. Deletions cut 1 base from V and 5 bases from J, with 8 bases between. Germline CDR1 SGHTA, CDR2 FQGNSA. CDR3 sequence: CASSLVVQNEKLFF. The CDR3 DNA sequence: TGTGCCAGCAGCTTAGTTGTCCAAAATGAAAAACTGTTTTTT.

This clonotype was seen many times. The chain uses TRBV7-3 and TRBJ2-2; D is unclear. Germline CDR1 is SGHTA and CDR2 is FQGTGA. The CDR3 spans 14 residues. V was cut by 2 bases and J by 5 bases, with 9 bases left in between. CDR3 residues: CASSLSAQTGELFF. CDR3 nucleotide sequence: TGTGCCAGCAGCTTATCGGCCCAAACCGGGGAGCTGTTTTTT.

The chain couples TRBV20-1 to TRBJ2-1; the match to TRBD2 covers 8 bases. The CDR3 runs 15 residues. Germline V gives CDR1 DFQATT, CDR2 SNEGSKA (reference sequence). After removal of 1 base from V and 2 bases from J, the junction contained 4 bases not matched to a gene. The CDR3 DNA is TGCAGTGCTAGAGTAGGGACTAGTCCCTACAATGAGCAGTTCTTC. It specifies CSARVGTSPYNEQFF.

This clonotype was observed a handful of times. This chain links TRBV28 with TRBJ1-2, with D uncertain. The length of the CDR3 is 14 residues. Germline V gene sequence: CDR1 MDHEN, CDR2 SYDVKM. Between the trimmed V and J ends, which lost 1 base and 4 bases, there was a span of 10 bases. The DNA of the CDR3 is TGTGCCAGCAGTTTATCCAGAAAAGTCTATGGCTACACCTTC. It codes for CASSLSRKVYGYTF.